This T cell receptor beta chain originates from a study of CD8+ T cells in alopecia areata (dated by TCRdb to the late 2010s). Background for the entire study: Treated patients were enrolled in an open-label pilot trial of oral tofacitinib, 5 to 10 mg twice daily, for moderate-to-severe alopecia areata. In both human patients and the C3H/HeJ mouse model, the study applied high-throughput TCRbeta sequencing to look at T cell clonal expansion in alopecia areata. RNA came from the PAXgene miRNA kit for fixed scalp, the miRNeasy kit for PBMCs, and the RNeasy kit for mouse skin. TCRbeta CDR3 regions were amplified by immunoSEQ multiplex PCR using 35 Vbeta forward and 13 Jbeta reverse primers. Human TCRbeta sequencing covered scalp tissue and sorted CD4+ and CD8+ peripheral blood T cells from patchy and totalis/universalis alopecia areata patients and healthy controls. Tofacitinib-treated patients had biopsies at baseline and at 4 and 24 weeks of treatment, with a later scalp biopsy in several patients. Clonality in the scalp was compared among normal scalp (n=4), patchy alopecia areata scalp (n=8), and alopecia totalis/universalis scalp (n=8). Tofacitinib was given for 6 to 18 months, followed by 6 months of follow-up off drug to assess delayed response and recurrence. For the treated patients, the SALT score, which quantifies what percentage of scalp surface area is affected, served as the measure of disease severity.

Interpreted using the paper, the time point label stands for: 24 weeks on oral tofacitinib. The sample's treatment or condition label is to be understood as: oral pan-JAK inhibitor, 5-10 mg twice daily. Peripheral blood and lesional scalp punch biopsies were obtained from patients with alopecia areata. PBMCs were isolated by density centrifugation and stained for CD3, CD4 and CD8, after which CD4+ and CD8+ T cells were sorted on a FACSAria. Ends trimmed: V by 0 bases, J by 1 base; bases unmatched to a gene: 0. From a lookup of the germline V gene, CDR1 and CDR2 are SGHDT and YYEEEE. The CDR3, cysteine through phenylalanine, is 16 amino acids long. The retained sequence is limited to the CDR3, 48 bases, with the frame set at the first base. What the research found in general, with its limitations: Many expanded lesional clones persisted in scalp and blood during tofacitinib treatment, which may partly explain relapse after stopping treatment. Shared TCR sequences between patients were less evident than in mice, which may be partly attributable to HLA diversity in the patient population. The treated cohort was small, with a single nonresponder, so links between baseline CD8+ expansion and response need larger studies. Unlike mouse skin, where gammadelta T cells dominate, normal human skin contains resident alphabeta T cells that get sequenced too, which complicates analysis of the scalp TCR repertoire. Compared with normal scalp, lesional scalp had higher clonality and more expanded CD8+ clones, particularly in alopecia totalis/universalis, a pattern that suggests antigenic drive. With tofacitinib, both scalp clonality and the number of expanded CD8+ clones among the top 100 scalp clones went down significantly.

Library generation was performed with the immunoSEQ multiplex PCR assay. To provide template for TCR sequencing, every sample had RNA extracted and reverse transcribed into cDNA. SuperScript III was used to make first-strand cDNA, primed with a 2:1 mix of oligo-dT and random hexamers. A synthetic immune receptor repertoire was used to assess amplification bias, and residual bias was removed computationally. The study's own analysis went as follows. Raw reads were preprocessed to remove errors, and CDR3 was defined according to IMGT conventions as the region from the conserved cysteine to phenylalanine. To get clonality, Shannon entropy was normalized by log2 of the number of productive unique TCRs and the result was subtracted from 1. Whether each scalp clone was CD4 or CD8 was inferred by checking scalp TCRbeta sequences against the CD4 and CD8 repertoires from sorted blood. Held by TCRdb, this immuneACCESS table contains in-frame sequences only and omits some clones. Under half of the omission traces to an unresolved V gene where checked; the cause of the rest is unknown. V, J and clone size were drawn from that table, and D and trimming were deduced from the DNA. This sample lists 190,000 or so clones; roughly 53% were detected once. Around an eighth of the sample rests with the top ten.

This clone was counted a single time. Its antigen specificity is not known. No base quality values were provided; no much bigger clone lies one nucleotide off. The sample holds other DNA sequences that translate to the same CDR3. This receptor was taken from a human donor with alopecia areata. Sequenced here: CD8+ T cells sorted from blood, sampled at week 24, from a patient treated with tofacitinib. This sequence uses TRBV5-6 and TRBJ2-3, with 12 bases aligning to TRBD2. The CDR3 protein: CASSLGLAGGTDTQYF. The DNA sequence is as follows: TGTGCCAGCAGCTTGGGACTAGCGGGGGGCACAGATACGCAGTATTTT. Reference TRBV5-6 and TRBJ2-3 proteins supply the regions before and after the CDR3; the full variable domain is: DAGVTQSPTHLIKTRGQQVTLRCSPKSGHDTVSWYQQALGQGPQFIFQYYEEEERQRGNFPDRFSGHQFPNYSSELNVNALLLGDSALYLCASSLGLAGGTDTQYFGPGTRLTVL.